This T cell receptor (beta chain) appears in the sequencing data of a study of blood T cell repertoires in COVID-19. About the research overall: Material from acute and convalescent COVID-19 was sourced from the United States, Italy and Spain. PBMCs, B-cell-depleted T cells, or T cells provided the cDNA or gDNA that made up the material.

Study processing details: Amplification from reference gene primers served as the basis for estimated nucleated cell counts. Sequencing was performed with immunoSEQ multiplex PCR; in TCRdb, only in-frame clones are kept and a portion is missing. V and J calls and clone size are given by that table; D and trimming were obtained from the DNA. The data hold more than 60,000 clones, with roughly 91% observed a single time. Participant reports of clinical history set cohort assignment. J was trimmed by 5 bases and V by 4 bases; bases with no gene match: 7. The CDR3 is 16 residues long. Germline CDR1 reads KGHDR; CDR2 reads SFDVKD.

This chain uses TRBV24-1 with TRBJ2-3, with 11 bases lining up with TRBD1. The TCR comes from a woman in her 40s who had recovered from COVID-19. What was sequenced was PBMCs or T cells enriched from blood (not recorded which). The CDR3 here is CATSDSGTGGIDTQYF. The DNA for the CDR3 is TGTGCCACCAGTGACTCCGGGACAGGGGGGATAGATACGCAGTATTTT.